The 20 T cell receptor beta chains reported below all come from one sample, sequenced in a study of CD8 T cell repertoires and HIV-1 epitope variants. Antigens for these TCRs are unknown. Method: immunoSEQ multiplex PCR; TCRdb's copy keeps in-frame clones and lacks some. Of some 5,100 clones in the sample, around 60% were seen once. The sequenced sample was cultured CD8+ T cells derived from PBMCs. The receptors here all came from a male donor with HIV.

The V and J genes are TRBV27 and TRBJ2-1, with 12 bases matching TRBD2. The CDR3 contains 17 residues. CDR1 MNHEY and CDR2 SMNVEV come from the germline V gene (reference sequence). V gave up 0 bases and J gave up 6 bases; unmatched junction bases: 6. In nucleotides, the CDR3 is TGTGCCAGCAGTTTATCGCCTAGCGGGAGGGCCTCCAATGAGCAGTTCTTC. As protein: CASSLSPSGRASNEQFF.

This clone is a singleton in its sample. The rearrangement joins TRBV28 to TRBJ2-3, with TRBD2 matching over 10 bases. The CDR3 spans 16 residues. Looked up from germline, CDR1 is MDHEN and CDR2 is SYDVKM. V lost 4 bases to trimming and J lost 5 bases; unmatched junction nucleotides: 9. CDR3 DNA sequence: TGTGCCAGCAGTTGGTATAGCGGGGGGATTCAAGATACGCAGTATTTT. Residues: CASSWYSGGIQDTQYF.

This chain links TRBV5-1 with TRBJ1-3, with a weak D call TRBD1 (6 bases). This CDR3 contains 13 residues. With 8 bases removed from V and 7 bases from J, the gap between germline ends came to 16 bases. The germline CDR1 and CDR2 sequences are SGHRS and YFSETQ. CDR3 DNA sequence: TGCGCCAGTAGGGACACTGAAAGGAACACCATATATTTT. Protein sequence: CASRDTERNTIYF. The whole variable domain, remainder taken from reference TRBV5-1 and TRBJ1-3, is KAGVTQTPRYLIKTRGQQVTLSCSPISGHRSVSWYQQTPGQGLQFLFEYFSETQRNKGNFPGRFSGRQFSNSRSEMNVSTLELGDSALYLCASRDTERNTIYFGEGSWLTVV.

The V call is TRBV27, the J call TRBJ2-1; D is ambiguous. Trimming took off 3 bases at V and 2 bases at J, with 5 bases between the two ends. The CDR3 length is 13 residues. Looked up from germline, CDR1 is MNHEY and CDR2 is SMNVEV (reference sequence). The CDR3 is CASSLGTYNEQFF. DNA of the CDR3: TGTGCCAGCAGTTTGGGAACCTACAATGAGCAGTTCTTC.

The CDR3: CASSADREGNQPQHF. In DNA, the CDR3 is TGTGCCAGCAGTGCTGACAGGGAGGGCAATCAGCCCCAGCATTTT. J is TRBJ1-5 and V is TRBV28, with 7 bases lining up with TRBD1. Per germline, CDR1 MDHEN and CDR2 SYDVKM. The CDR3 spans 15 residues. Unmatched junction bases numbered 6, after V lost 5 bases and J lost 2 bases.

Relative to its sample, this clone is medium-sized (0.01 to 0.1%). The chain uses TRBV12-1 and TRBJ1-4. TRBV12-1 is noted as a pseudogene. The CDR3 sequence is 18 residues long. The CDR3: CASSFGGPNPATNEKLFF. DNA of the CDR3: TGTGCCAGCAGCTTTGGCGGACCGAACCCAGCAACTAATGAAAAACTGTTTTTT.

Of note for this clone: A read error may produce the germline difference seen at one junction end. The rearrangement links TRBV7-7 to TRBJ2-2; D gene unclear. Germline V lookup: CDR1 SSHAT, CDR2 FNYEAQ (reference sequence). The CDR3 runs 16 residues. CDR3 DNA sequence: TGTGCTAGCAGCCCATTTGACATACCTAACACCGGGGAGCTGTTTTTT. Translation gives CASSPFDIPNTGELFF. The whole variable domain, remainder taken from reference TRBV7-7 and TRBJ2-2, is GAGVSQSPRYKVTKRGQDVTLRCDPISSHATLYWYQQALGQGPEFLTYFNYEAQPDKSGLPSDRFSAERPEGSISTLTIQRTEQRDSAMYRCASSPFDIPNTGELFFGEGSRLTVL.

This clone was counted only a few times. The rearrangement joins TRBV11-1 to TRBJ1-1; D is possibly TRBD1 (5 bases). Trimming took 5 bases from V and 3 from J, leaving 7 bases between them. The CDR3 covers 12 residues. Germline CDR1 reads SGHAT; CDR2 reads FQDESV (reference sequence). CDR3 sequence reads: CASSPGYTEAFF. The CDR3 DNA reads TGTGCCAGCAGCCCAGGGTACACTGAAGCTTTCTTT.

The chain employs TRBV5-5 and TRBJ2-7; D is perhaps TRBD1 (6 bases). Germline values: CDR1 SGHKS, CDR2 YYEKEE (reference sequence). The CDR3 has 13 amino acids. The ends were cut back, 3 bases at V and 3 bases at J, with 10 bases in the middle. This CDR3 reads CASSWTVDYEQYF. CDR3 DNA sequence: TGTGCCAGCAGCTGGACAGTAGACTACGAGCAGTACTTC.

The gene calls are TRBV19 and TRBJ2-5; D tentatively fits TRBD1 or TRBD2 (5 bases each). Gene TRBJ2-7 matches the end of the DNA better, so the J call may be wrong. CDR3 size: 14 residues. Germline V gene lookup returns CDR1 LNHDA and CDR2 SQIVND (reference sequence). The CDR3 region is CASSTGTVSYEQYF. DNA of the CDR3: TGTGCCAGTAGTACTGGGACGGTCTCCTACGAGCAGTACTTC.

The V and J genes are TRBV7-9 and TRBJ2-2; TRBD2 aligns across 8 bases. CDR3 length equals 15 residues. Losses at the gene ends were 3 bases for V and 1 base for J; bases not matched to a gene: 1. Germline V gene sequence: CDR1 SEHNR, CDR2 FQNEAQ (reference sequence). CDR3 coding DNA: TGTGCCAGCAGCTTTACTAGCGGGAACACCGGGGAGCTGTTTTTT. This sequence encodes CASSFTSGNTGELFF.

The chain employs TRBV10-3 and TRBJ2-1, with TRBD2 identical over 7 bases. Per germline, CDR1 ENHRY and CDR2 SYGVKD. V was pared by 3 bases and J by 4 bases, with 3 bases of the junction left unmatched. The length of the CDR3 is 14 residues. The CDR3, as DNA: TGTGCCATCAGTGAAGGCGGGGGATACAATGAGCAGTTCTTC. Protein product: CAISEGGGYNEQFF.

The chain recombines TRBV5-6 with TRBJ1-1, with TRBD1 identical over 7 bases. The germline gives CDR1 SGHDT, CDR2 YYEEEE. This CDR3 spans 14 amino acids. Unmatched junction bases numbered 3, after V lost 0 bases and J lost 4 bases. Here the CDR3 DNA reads TGTGCCAGCAGCTTGGGGACAGGCTTCACTGAAGCTTTCTTT. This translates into CASSLGTGFTEAFF.

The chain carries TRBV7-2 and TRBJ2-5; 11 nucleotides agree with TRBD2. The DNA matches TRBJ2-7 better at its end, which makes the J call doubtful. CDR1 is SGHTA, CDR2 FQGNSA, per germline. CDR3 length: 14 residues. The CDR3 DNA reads TGTGCCAGCAGCTTTGGGACTAGCGGCTACGAGCAGTACTTC. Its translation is CASSFGTSGYEQYF.

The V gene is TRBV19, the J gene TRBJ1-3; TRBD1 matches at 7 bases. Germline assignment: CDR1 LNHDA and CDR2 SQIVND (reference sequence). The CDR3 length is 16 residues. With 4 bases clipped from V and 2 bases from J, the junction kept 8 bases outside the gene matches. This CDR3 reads CASSTGTDTAGNTIYF. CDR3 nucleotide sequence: TGTGCCAGTAGTACCGGGACAGATACAGCTGGAAACACCATATATTTT.

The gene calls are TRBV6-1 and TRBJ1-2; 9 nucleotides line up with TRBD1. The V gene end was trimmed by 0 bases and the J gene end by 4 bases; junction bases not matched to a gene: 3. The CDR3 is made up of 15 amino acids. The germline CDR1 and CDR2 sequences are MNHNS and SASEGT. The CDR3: CASSEANRGLYGYTF. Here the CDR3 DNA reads TGTGCCAGCAGTGAAGCGAACAGGGGGCTCTATGGCTACACCTTC.

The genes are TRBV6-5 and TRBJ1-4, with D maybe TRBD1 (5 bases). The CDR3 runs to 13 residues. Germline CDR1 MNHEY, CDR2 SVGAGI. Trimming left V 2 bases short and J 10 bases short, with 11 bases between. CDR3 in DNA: TGTGCCAGCAGTTACAAATGGGGACTAAAACTGTTTTTT. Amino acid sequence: CASSYKWGLKLFF.

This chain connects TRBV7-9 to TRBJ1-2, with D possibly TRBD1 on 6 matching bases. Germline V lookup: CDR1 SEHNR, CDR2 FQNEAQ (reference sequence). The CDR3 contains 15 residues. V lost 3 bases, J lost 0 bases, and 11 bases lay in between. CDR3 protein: CASSLLNRANYGYTF. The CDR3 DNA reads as TGTGCCAGCAGCTTGCTAAACAGGGCTAACTATGGCTACACCTTC.

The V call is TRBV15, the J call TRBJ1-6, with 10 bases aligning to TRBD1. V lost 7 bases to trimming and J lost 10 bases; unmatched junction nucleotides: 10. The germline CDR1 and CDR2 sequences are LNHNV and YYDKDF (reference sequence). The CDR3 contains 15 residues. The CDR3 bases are TGTGCCACCATGCAGTGGGGACAGGGGAAGTCACCCCTCCACTTT. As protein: CATMQWGQGKSPLHF. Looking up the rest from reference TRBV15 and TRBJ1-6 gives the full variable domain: DAMVIQNPRYQVTQFGKPVTLSCSQTLNHNVMYWYQQKSSQAPKLLFHYYDKDFNNEADTPDNFQSRRPNTSFCFLDIRSPGLGDTAMYLCATMQWGQGKSPLHFGNGTRLTVT.

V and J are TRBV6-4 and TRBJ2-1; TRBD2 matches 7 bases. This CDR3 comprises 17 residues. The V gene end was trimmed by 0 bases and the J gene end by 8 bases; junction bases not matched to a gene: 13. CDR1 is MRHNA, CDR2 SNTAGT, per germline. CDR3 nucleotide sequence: TGTGCCAGCAGTGACTCGAATCGCGGGAGTTTTTGGGATGAGCAGTTCTTC. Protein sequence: CASSDSNRGSFWDEQFF.